This entry lists 15 T cell receptor beta chains sequenced from one sample in a study of T cell clones after liver transplantation. TCRdb keeps only in-frame clones here, not all; method: immunoSEQ multiplex PCR. The sample has over 90,000 clones, about 88% seen once. Sequencing was performed on CD4+ T cells from blood, taken approximately 43 months after liver transplant. Receptors originate from a human patient who received a liver transplant. Some T cells may be the graft donor's.

The chain uses TRBV2 and TRBJ1-3; D is unclear. CDR1 SNHLY and CDR2 FYNNEI come from the germline V gene. Trimming shortened V by 6 bases and J by 1 base, and 16 bases separated the two germline ends. This CDR3 is 16 amino acids long. The CDR3 DNA reads TGTGCCAGCAGAGAACCGGGCCTCCGATCTGGAAACACCATATATTTT. Its translation: CASREPGLRSGNTIYF.

This chain connects TRBV5-1 to TRBJ2-1, with TRBD2 matching 11 bases. The V gene's germline CDR1 is SGHRS and CDR2 YFSETQ. Trimming took 4 bases from V and 5 from J; bases not matched to a gene: 5. The CDR3 is made up of 15 amino acids. The CDR3 spells CASSDGTSGNNEQFF. The CDR3 DNA is TGCGCCAGCAGCGATGGGACTAGCGGTAACAATGAGCAGTTCTTC.

The chain joins TRBV19 to TRBJ1-4; TRBD1 matches at 10 bases. The CDR3 runs to 15 residues. J lost 7 bases, V lost 7 bases, and 9 bases had no gene match. Germline V lookup: CDR1 LNHDA, CDR2 SQIVND (reference sequence). CDR3 in amino acids: CASTRQGAMSEKLFF. CDR3 in DNA: TGTGCCAGTACCCGACAGGGGGCAATGAGTGAAAAACTGTTTTTT.

This CDR3 is CASSELDRVDTEAFF. Written as DNA, the CDR3 is TGTGCCAGCAGTGAATTAGACAGGGTTGACACTGAAGCTTTCTTT. V gene TRBV6-1 combines with J gene TRBJ1-1, with 7 bases matching TRBD1. With V trimmed by 2 bases and J by 3 bases, 6 bases remained unmatched. The CDR3 is 15 residues long. Germline V lookup: CDR1 MNHNS, CDR2 SASEGT.

The chain uses TRBV6-1 and TRBJ2-5; D could derive from TRBD1 or TRBD2 (5 bases each). The J call may be incorrect, as the DNA end agrees better with TRBJ2-7. Germline V lookup: CDR1 MNHNS, CDR2 SASEGT. The CDR3 is 15 residues long. CDR3 DNA sequence: TGTGCCAGCAGCCTAGGTCGGGGCAGTACCTACGAGCAGTACTTC. Translated, it gives CASSLGRGSTYEQYF.

The rearrangement links TRBV21-1 to TRBJ1-5. TRBV21-1 is flagged as a pseudogene. This CDR3 is 13 amino acids long. In DNA, the CDR3 is TGTGCCACCTCCGGGGATCTTAGCCAGCCCCAGCATTTT. Its translation: CATSGDLSQPQHF.

The chain uses TRBV30 and TRBJ2-7, with D possibly TRBD2 on 5 matching bases. The CDR3 length is 14 residues. Germline CDR1 GTSNPN, CDR2 SVGIG (reference sequence). The V and J ends lost 8 bases and 0 bases respectively, with 17 bases between them. CDR3 bases: TGTGCCGGAACGAAAGAGGGTCGCTCCTACGAGCAGTACTTC. Translated: CAGTKEGRSYEQYF.

The rearrangement joins TRBV5-1 to TRBJ2-7; D possibly corresponds to TRBD2 (6 bases). Germline-derived CDR1 and CDR2 are SGHRS and YFSETQ. This CDR3 spans 15 amino acids. Trimming removed 7 bases from V and 6 bases from J, with 23 bases in between. CDR3 DNA sequence: TGCGCCAGCTCCAAAAATGCGGGGATTCCCGGCGAGCAGTACTTC. Translating gives CASSKNAGIPGEQYF.

This chain joins TRBV4-2 and TRBJ1-1; D is undetermined. V lost 8 bases, J lost 1 base, and 11 bases lay in between. Germline V gene data show CDR1 as LGHNA and CDR2 as YNFKEQ. CDR3 length equals 13 residues. The chain's CDR3 is CASRVESNTEAFF. DNA of the CDR3: TGTGCCAGCCGGGTGGAATCGAACACTGAAGCTTTCTTT.

This chain uses TRBV30 with TRBJ2-1; D is uncertain. The CDR3 is 13 residues long. V lost 6 bases and J 4 bases, leaving 13 bases between the germline ends. Germline V lookup: CDR1 GTSNPN, CDR2 SVGIG (reference sequence). CDR3 loop: CACPRVNYNEQFF. CDR3 coding DNA: TGTGCCTGTCCTAGGGTTAATTACAATGAGCAGTTCTTC. Full variable domain (remainder filled in from reference TRBV30 and TRBJ2-1): SQTIHQWPATLVQPVGSPLSLECTVEGTSNPNLYWYRQAAGRGLQLLFYSVGIGQISSEVPQNLSASRPQDRQFILSSKKLLLSDSGFYLCACPRVNYNEQFFGPGTRLTVL.

The chain has TRBV18 and TRBJ2-7; 8 nucleotides line up with TRBD1. Germline-derived CDR1 and CDR2 are KGHSH and LQKENI. This CDR3 is built from 17 residues. The V segment lost 6 bases and the J segment 3 bases; nucleotides outside the gene matches: 16. Here the CDR3 DNA reads TGTGCCAGCTCCCAGCAAAGGACAGGGATCCGGAGCTACGAGCAGTACTTC. Protein sequence: CASSQQRTGIRSYEQYF.

This chain connects TRBV27 to TRBJ2-2, with TRBD1 as a possible D gene (6 bases). Trimming removed 5 bases from V and 2 bases from J, with 15 bases in between. The CDR3 sequence is 16 residues long. Germline assignment: CDR1 MNHEY and CDR2 SMNVEV (reference sequence). CDR3 in amino acids: CASSERGIYNTGELFF. CDR3 nucleotides: TGTGCCAGCAGTGAAAGGGGGATATACAACACCGGGGAGCTGTTTTTT.

V gene TRBV5-4 combines with J gene TRBJ2-2; D perhaps matches TRBD1 (6 bases). Germline V CDR1 and CDR2: SGHNT, YYREEE (reference sequence). The CDR3 contains 17 residues. Trimming left V 0 bases short and J 5 bases short, with 17 bases between. The CDR3 sequence: CASSLDLTGRRTGELFF. For the CDR3, the DNA is TGTGCCAGCAGCTTGGATCTTACAGGGCGAAGGACCGGGGAGCTGTTTTTT.

A remark on this clone: The sample has other DNA sequences that encode this CDR3 too. The rearrangement links TRBV27 to TRBJ1-6; D remains ambiguous. The ends were cut back, 5 bases at V and 7 bases at J, with 9 bases in the middle. The CDR3 length is 13 residues. The germline V gene encodes CDR1 MNHEY and CDR2 SMNVEV (reference sequence). The CDR3 DNA follows: TGTGCCAGCAGTCTCCTGGGAAATTCACCCCTCCACTTT. This encodes CASSLLGNSPLHF.

The genes are TRBV5-1 and TRBJ2-3, with 15 bases identical to TRBD2. Germline V lookup: CDR1 SGHRS, CDR2 YFSETQ. The J segment lost 3 bases and the V segment lost 4 bases, leaving 6 bases of the junction unmatched. The CDR3 is made up of 17 amino acids. The CDR3 loop reads CASSPGLAGGVTDTQYF. As DNA, the CDR3 is TGCGCCAGCAGCCCGGGACTAGCGGGAGGTGTGACAGATACGCAGTATTTT.